What follows are 17 T cell receptor beta chains derived from one specimen sequenced in a study of blood T cell repertoires in COVID-19. TCRdb's copy holds only in-frame clones and misses some; the assay was immunoSEQ multiplex PCR. The table has 15,000 to 20,000 clones, 65% to 85% seen once. Sequencing input: peripheral blood. The receptors originated from a man aged 40-50 years with active or convalescent COVID-19.

This clone counts as large. V is TRBV7-9 and J is TRBJ2-3, with 8 bases lining up with TRBD2. The CDR3 loop spans 16 amino acids. V trimming: 8 bases; J trimming: 4 bases; junction bases outside the gene matches: 14. The germline CDR1 and CDR2 sequences are SEHNR and FQNEAQ (reference sequence). In nucleotides, the CDR3 is TGTGCCAGCCTGACGGGGGGGCCTTCGGCCGCAGATACGCAGTATTTT. Encoded protein: CASLTGGPSAADTQYF.

This rearrangement joins TRBV6-5 to TRBJ2-7, with D maybe TRBD1 (6 bases). Germline loops: CDR1 MNHEY, CDR2 SVGAGI. Between the trimmed V and J ends, which lost 6 bases and 1 base, there was a span of 10 bases. The CDR3 extends over 13 amino acids. In nucleotides, the CDR3 is TGTGCCAGCAGCCCACAGGGTTCCTACGAGCAGTACTTC. Its protein is CASSPQGSYEQYF.

The chain is built from TRBV4-2 and TRBJ2-7, with TRBD1 identical over 9 bases. V lost 2 bases and J lost 5; bases outside the gene matches: 10. Germline lookup yields CDR1 LGHNA and CDR2 YNFKEQ. The CDR3 is made up of 16 amino acids. This CDR3 reads CASSQQTGTGSHEQYF. The DNA of the CDR3 is TGTGCCAGCAGCCAACAAACCGGGACAGGGAGCCACGAGCAGTACTTC.

The V call is TRBV6-1, the J call TRBJ2-1; no firm D call. The germline V gene has CDR1 MNHNS and CDR2 SASEGT. With 0 bases removed from V and 4 bases from J, the gap between germline ends came to 25 bases. The CDR3 length is 20 residues. The CDR3 sequence: CASSEALLAPFRLSYNEQFF. In nucleotides, the CDR3 is TGTGCCAGCAGTGAAGCGCTCTTGGCCCCTTTCAGGCTATCTTACAATGAGCAGTTCTTC.

The genes are TRBV15 and TRBJ1-1; D possibly corresponds to TRBD1 (6 bases). This CDR3 has 15 amino acids. Trimming pared 1 base from V and 1 base from J, leaving 10 bases between. The V gene's germline CDR1 is LNHNV and CDR2 YYDKDF (reference sequence). CDR3 amino acids: CATSRVRGGNTEAFF. CDR3 bases: TGTGCCACCAGCAGAGTGAGGGGGGGGAACACTGAAGCTTTCTTT.

This clone showed up just once. The chain recombines TRBV6-1 with TRBJ1-3; tentatively, D is TRBD1 (5 bases). Trimming shortened V by 0 bases and J by 5 bases, and 14 bases separated the two germline ends. The CDR3 totals 16 residues. Germline V gene data show CDR1 as MNHNS and CDR2 as SASEGT. The CDR3 DNA sequence: TGTGCCAGCAGTGAAGCCCCTGGGGCCAAGCGAAACACCATATATTTT. Residues: CASSEAPGAKRNTIYF.

This chain links TRBV9 with TRBJ2-7; D gene ambiguous. With 3 bases removed from V and 2 bases from J, the gap between germline ends came to 12 bases. This CDR3 region has 14 residues. In germline, CDR1 is SGDLS, CDR2 YYNGEE. For the CDR3, the DNA is TGTGCCAGCAGCGCATACAGTTTACCCTACGAGCAGTACTTC. This translates into CASSAYSLPYEQYF.

This clone showed up just a few times. V usage is TRBV5-1 and J usage is TRBJ2-5; 7 nucleotides align to TRBD1. After removal of 4 bases from V and 1 base from J, the junction contained 4 bases not matched to a gene. The germline gives CDR1 SGHRS, CDR2 YFSETQ. The CDR3 totals 14 residues. The CDR3 nucleotides are TGCGCCAGCAGCGCGACAGGGCGCCAAGAGACCCAGTACTTC. Its protein is CASSATGRQETQYF.

This chain links TRBV25-1 with TRBJ1-2, with D perhaps TRBD1 (6 bases). Trimming cost V 8 bases and J 8 bases, with 15 bases left between them. Per germline, CDR1 MGHDK and CDR2 SYGVNS. The CDR3 is made up of 12 amino acids. Here the CDR3 DNA reads TGTGCCAGCCTCAACAGGGTGGGGGGCTACACCTTC. This translates into CASLNRVGGYTF.

The J gene is TRBJ1-1, the V gene TRBV24-1, with 8 bases lining up with TRBD1. Trimming at V came to 12 bases and at J to 5 bases, leaving 13 bases not matched to a gene. The CDR3 totals 14 residues. CDR1 is KGHDR and CDR2 is SFDVKD in the germline V gene. For the CDR3, the DNA is TGTGCCCCCCGGACAGGGAGAATGAGGACTGAAGCTTTCTTT. This translates into CAPRTGRMRTEAFF.

The V and J genes are TRBV9 and TRBJ2-5, with D perhaps matching TRBD1 (5 bases). CDR3 length equals 14 residues. Germline V CDR1 and CDR2: SGDLS, YYNGEE. Trimming took off 0 bases at V and 7 bases at J, with 13 bases between the two ends. CDR3 sequence (DNA): TGTGCCAGCAGCGTAGACCTGGGTGGGGCGACCCAGTACTTC. This sequence encodes CASSVDLGGATQYF.

This chain joins TRBV18 and TRBJ2-1; 7 bases are a match to TRBD1. The CDR3 is 15 amino acids. After removal of 5 bases from V and 4 bases from J, the junction contained 8 bases not matched to a gene. The germline CDR1 and CDR2 sequences are KGHSH and LQKENI. The CDR3: CASSKGQIPYNEQFF. The CDR3 DNA is TGTGCCAGCTCAAAGGGACAGATACCATACAATGAGCAGTTCTTC.

V usage is TRBV19 and J usage is TRBJ2-7; TRBD1 aligns across 8 bases. The ends lost 3 bases at V and 4 bases at J; junction bases unmatched: 5. This CDR3 has 14 residues. The germline CDR1 and CDR2 sequences are LNHDA and SQIVND (reference sequence). CDR3 coding DNA: TGTGCCAGTAGTATCCGGGACAGGATTTACGAGCAGTACTTC. It specifies CASSIRDRIYEQYF.

V and J are TRBV6-1 and TRBJ1-4; TRBD1 might be the D (6 bases). Germline V gene lookup returns CDR1 MNHNS and CDR2 SASEGT. The CDR3 spans 17 residues. With 4 bases removed from V and 6 bases from J, the gap between germline ends came to 21 bases. The CDR3 nucleotides read TGTGCCAGCAGTGCCCATTCGGGGTGGGGGCCTGATGAAAAACTGTTTTTT. Amino acids: CASSAHSGWGPDEKLFF.

V usage is TRBV18 and J usage is TRBJ1-4; maybe TRBD1 (6 bases). V was cut by 2 bases and J by 0 bases, with 10 bases left in between. The CDR3 has 16 residues. CDR1 and CDR2 (germline): KGHSH, LQKENI. CDR3 region: CASSPAYRATNEKLFF. CDR3 sequence (DNA): TGTGCCAGCTCACCAGCTTACAGGGCAACTAATGAAAAACTGTTTTTT.

V gene TRBV5-5 combines with J gene TRBJ2-3; 8 nucleotides align to TRBD2. In germline, CDR1 is SGHKS, CDR2 YYEKEE (reference sequence). The CDR3 sequence is 16 residues long. The ends lost 0 bases at V and 3 bases at J; junction bases unmatched: 6. CDR3 bases: TGTGCCAGCAGCTTGGGGGCGCTAGCGGGTACAGATACGCAGTATTTT. It is translated as CASSLGALAGTDTQYF.

J is TRBJ1-4 and V is TRBV5-6; 8 bases agree with TRBD1. The germline gives CDR1 SGHDT, CDR2 YYEEEE. V trimming: 4 bases; J trimming: 5 bases; junction bases outside the gene matches: 10. CDR3 length equals 16 residues. CDR3 nucleotides: TGTGCCAGCAGCACCGGGGGGACAGGTACCAATGAAAAACTGTTTTTT. Its protein is CASSTGGTGTNEKLFF.